These T cell receptor beta chains were read from a single sample in a study of control samples from healthy donors and cancer patients. Sequencing was performed with immunoSEQ multiplex PCR; in TCRdb, only in-frame clones are kept and a portion is missing. This table has 96,000 or so clones, roughly 93% appearing once. Sequenced input: blood. These receptors originate from a man aged 18-30 years in good health. Each CDR3 is given without its conserved first and last residue. D genes are given only for firm matches. The size field is filled for only some rows; it gives once, few, many or a size class.

length: 12; V: TRBV29-1; D: -; size: once; J: TRBJ2-3; CDR3: SVEDDRGADTQY
length: 11; V: TRBV4-3; D: TRBD1; size: -; J: TRBJ2-7; CDR3: ASSSGTGYEQY
length: 11; V: TRBV12-3/TRBV12-4; D: -; size: -; J: TRBJ1-2; CDR3: ASSPAADYGYT
length: 14; V: TRBV27; D: TRBD1; size: -; J: TRBJ2-7; CDR3: ASSLGPGTVSYEQY
length: 15; V: TRBV4-2; D: -; size: -; J: TRBJ2-5; CDR3: ASSRGTSTQSGETQY
length: 15; V: TRBV5-5; D: -; size: -; J: TRBJ2-5; CDR3: ASSLLTVVHGYETQY
length: 13; V: TRBV2; D: TRBD2; size: -; J: TRBJ2-1; CDR3: ASETGGRAVNEQF
length: 14; V: TRBV18; D: -; size: -; J: TRBJ1-3; CDR3: ASSPPIGHSGNTIY
length: 13; V: TRBV6-5; D: -; size: -; J: TRBJ2-1; CDR3: ASSSGQPIYNEQF
length: 13; V: TRBV4-1; D: TRBD2; size: -; J: TRBJ2-1; CDR3: ASSQHTSGRADMF
length: 10; V: TRBV5-6; D: -; size: -; J: TRBJ1-2; CDR3: ASSARGYGYT
length: 11; V: TRBV10-2; D: -; size: -; J: TRBJ2-2; CDR3: ASSDRGTGELF
length: 14; V: TRBV27; D: TRBD2; size: -; J: TRBJ2-1; CDR3: ASSSGLAGVVDEQF
length: 11; V: TRBV7-8; D: -; size: -; J: TRBJ1-3; CDR3: ASSLEGRNTIY
length: 15; V: TRBV5-1; D: TRBD1; size: once; J: TRBJ1-1; CDR3: ASSFFGTGPSNTEAF
length: 11; V: TRBV27; D: -; size: -; J: TRBJ1-6; CDR3: ASSLSPNSPLH
length: 12; V: TRBV7-8; D: -; size: -; J: TRBJ2-5; CDR3: ASSYRVLRETQY